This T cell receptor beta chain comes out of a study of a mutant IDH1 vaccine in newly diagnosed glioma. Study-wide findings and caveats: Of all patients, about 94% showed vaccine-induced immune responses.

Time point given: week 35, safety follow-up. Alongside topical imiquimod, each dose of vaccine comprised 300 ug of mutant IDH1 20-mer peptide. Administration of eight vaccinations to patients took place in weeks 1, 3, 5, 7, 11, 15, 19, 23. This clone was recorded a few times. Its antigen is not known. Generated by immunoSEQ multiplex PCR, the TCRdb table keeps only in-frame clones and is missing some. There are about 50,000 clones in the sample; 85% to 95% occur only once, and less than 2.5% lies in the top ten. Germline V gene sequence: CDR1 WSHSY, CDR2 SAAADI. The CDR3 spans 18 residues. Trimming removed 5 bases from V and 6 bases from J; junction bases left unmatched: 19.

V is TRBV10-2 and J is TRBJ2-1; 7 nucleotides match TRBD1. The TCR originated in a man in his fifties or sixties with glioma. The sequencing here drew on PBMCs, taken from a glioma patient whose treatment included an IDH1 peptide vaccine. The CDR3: CASSSSGVFADRSNEQFF. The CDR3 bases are TGCGCCAGCAGTTCCTCCGGTGTTTTTGCGGACAGGAGCAATGAGCAGTTCTTC.